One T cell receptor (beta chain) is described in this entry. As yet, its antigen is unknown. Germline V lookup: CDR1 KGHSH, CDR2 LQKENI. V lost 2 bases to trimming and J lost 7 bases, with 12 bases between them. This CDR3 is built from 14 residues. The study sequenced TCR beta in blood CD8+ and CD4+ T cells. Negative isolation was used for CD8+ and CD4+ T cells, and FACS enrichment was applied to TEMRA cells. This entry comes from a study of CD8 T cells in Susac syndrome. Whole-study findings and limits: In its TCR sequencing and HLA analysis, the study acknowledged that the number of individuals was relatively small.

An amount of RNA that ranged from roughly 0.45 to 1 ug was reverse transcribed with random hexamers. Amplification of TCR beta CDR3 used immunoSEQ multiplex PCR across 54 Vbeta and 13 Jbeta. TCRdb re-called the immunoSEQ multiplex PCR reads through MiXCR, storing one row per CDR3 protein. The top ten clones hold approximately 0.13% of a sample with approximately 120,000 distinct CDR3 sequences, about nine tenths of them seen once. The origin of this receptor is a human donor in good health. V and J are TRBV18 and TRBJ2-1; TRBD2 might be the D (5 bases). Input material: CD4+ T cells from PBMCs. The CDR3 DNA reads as TGTGCCAGCTCACCAGGGATAACGGGGAATGAGCAGTTCTTC. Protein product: CASSPGITGNEQFF.